Each of the 6 T cell receptor beta chains below was sequenced from the same sample in a study of OX40 agonist ivuxolimab in advanced cancers. Method: immunoSEQ multiplex PCR; TCRdb's copy keeps in-frame clones and lacks some. The sample has about 55,000 clones, roughly three quarters seen once. Specimen: CD4+ or CD8+ T cells sorted from blood, collected in a trial of the OX40 agonist ivuxolimab. All receptors come from an adult with an advanced solid tumor such as melanoma, head and neck, liver or kidney cancer.

The chain joins TRBV2 to TRBJ2-5; D is undetermined. V lost 3 bases and J 5 bases, leaving 10 bases between the germline ends. Germline assignment: CDR1 SNHLY and CDR2 FYNNEI. This CDR3 contains 13 residues. CDR3 region: CASSDRQVETQYF. CDR3 bases: TGTGCCAGCAGTGATCGGCAGGTCGAGACCCAGTACTTC.

This chain joins TRBV30 and TRBJ1-2, with 12 bases fitting TRBD1. Germline values: CDR1 GTSNPN, CDR2 SVGIG (reference sequence). The CDR3 sequence is 14 residues long. The V gene end was trimmed by 2 bases and the J gene end by 7 bases; junction bases not matched to a gene: 5. In nucleotides, the CDR3 is TGTGCCTGGAGTTGGGACAGGGGGCAATCTGGCTACACCTTC. Translated, it gives CAWSWDRGQSGYTF.

V usage is TRBV18 and J usage is TRBJ2-2; 8 nucleotides agree with TRBD1. With 3 bases clipped from V and 2 bases from J, the junction kept 5 bases outside the gene matches. Germline V CDR1 and CDR2: KGHSH, LQKENI. The CDR3 is made up of 16 amino acids. For the CDR3, the DNA is TGTGCCAGCTCACCGAGGACAGGGTTCAACACCGGGGAGCTGTTTTTT. It is translated as CASSPRTGFNTGELFF.

CDR3 in DNA: TGTGCCAGCAGTTTGGGGGTGACCCAGTACTTC. Translation gives CASSLGVTQYF. The chain uses TRBV6-5 and TRBJ2-5; the D gene could be TRBD1 or TRBD2 (5 bases each). Between the trimmed V and J ends, which lost 4 bases and 7 bases, there was a span of 7 bases. There are 11 residues in the CDR3. Germline values: CDR1 MNHEY, CDR2 SVGAGI.

The rearrangement links TRBV18 to TRBJ1-2; the match to TRBD1 covers 8 bases. The CDR3 runs 14 residues. Unmatched junction bases numbered 6, after V lost 3 bases and J lost 6 bases. Germline V gene lookup returns CDR1 KGHSH and CDR2 LQKENI. CDR3 sequence: CASSPQGAGNGYTF. CDR3 bases: TGTGCCAGCTCACCGCAGGGGGCAGGAAATGGCTACACCTTC.

The V call is TRBV30, the J call TRBJ1-5; no definite D call. V was trimmed by 0 bases and J by 3 bases, leaving 9 bases between them. CDR1 is GTSNPN and CDR2 is SVGIG in the germline V gene (reference sequence). The CDR3 loop spans 14 amino acids. The CDR3 loop reads CAWSVTHPNQPQHF. The CDR3, as DNA: TGTGCCTGGAGTGTAACTCATCCCAATCAGCCCCAGCATTTT.